This T cell receptor (beta chain) was documented in a study of shared clonotypes between healthy human individuals. As concerns this clone: Antigen unknown.

General study results and limits: Clonotypes that were shared across a handful of donors made up around 5% of naive CD4 clonotypes. Generally, estimated richness proved larger in naive subsets than it did in memory subsets. Sampling involved blood alone; tissue repertoires likely differ.

Naive CD8 cells, CD45RO-negative and positively selected for CCR7, excluded terminally differentiated effector memory CD45RA+ cells. Execution of the assay was at deep level. Repertoires were generated with immunoSEQ multiplex PCR, while TCRdb's copy carries only in-frame clones and drops some. The sample comprises some 2.1 million clones, just under 95% of which are singletons, and roughly 1.1% rests with the top ten. The ends were cut back, 1 base at V and 4 bases at J, with 26 bases in the middle. Germline V lookup: CDR1 LGHNT, CDR2 FRNRAP. The CDR3 spans 21 residues. This clonotype originated in a man between 18 and 29 years old in good health. The chain recombines TRBV12-5 with TRBJ2-6; D perhaps matches TRBD1 (8 bases). Sequences were obtained from naive CD8+ T cells sorted from blood. DNA for the CDR3: TGTGCTAGTGGTTTGGCCCGAGGCCTGGACAGGGAGGGTGGCGGGGCCAACGTCCTGACTTTC. It translates to CASGLARGLDREGGGANVLTF.